This T cell receptor (beta chain) is from a study of blood T cell repertoires in COVID-19. As for the study in general: The study drew acute and convalescent COVID-19 samples from the United States, Italy and Spain.

As originally analysed: Amplification of reference gene primers was used by the study to estimate nucleated cell counts. The repertoire was sequenced with immunoSEQ multiplex PCR; TCRdb's copy has only in-frame clones and lacks some. The V and J calls and clone size were taken over from that table, and D and trimming were inferred from the DNA. The sample lists about 480,000 clones, 85% to 90% occurring once. Trimming shortened V by 0 bases and J by 5 bases, and 13 bases separated the two germline ends. The CDR3 runs to 15 residues. Germline CDR1 is SGDLS and CDR2 is YYNGEE. Seattle researchers signed up patients amid active infection and tracked them longitudinally.

V gene TRBV9 combines with J gene TRBJ2-3, with a weak D call TRBD2 (6 bases). The specimen was peripheral blood. The sequence derives from a woman aged 45-59 years with COVID-19, enrolled during active disease. DNA of the CDR3: TGTGCCAGCAGCGTAGCTTGGGGAGGTGGAGATACGCAGTATTTT. Its translation is CASSVAWGGGDTQYF.